This TCR beta chain was captured in a study of OX40 agonist ivuxolimab in advanced cancers. Regarding the complete study: The costimulatory receptor OX40 (CD134) was targeted by ivuxolimab, a fully human IgG2 agonistic monoclonal antibody. Intravenous ivuxolimab was administered to patients every 2 weeks at six dose levels: 0.01, 0.1, 0.3, 1.5, 3 and 10 mg/kg. Of the roughly 54 dose-escalation patients, hepatocellular carcinoma was present in about 20, melanoma in some 15, renal cell carcinoma in 9 and head and neck cancer in 9. The paper covers the monotherapy dose-escalation part of the phase I ivuxolimab trial, which included N ≈ 50 patients. Partial responses occurred in three dose-escalation patients, of whom one had hepatocellular carcinoma and two had cutaneous melanoma. Patients were allowed to have had prior anti-PD-1, anti-PD-L1 or anti-CTLA-4 therapy, and less than 45% of the dose-escalation patients had previously received checkpoint inhibitors. The purpose of peripheral TCRbeta sequencing was to test whether ivuxolimab changed TCR sequence diversity and led to clonal T-cell expansion. The dose-escalation cohort was almost 85% male with a mean age of roughly 60 years, ranging from roughly 20 to 80.

The trial excluded patients who had a history of autoimmune disease or who were on systemic immunosuppression. In every dose cohort, peripheral blood was drawn for TCR sequencing at baseline, cycle 4 day 1, and cycle 7 day 1. The samples were taken from a phase I, first-in-human, multicenter, open-label dose-escalation trial of ivuxolimab. Adults with locally advanced or metastatic melanoma, renal cell, hepatocellular, or head and neck squamous cell carcinoma were enrolled in the trial. Before TCR sequencing, CD4+ T cells and CD8+ T cells from peripheral blood were sorted into separate populations. The CDR3 covers 14 residues, taking in both the cysteine and the phenylalanine. The CDR3 DNA has 42 bases and is translated from base 1. CDR1 and CDR2 (SGHTA, FQGNSA) derive from the germline V gene. V and J are truncated by 5 bases and 2 bases respectively, leaving an intervening sequence of 10 bases.

Beyond this particular receptor, the publication reports: Which antigens the clonally expanded peripheral T cells were specific for was not determined. At doses of 0.1 to 3.0 mg/kg, clonal expansion of both CD4+ and CD8+ blood T cells was observed from baseline to week 6. Low levels of normalized T-cell clonal expansion were also shown by some nonresponding patients. After ivuxolimab, more expanded clones were found on average in CD8+ T cells than in CD4+ T cells. In the 0.1-3.0 mg/kg groups, partial responders had among the lowest normalized peripheral clonal expansion, particularly in CD8+ T cells.

Genomic DNA was isolated from the sorted cells so that the TCRbeta CDR3 region could be sequenced. The immunoSEQ Assay was used to sequence the TCRbeta CDR3 regions. Held by TCRdb, this immuneACCESS table contains in-frame sequences only and omits some clones. Under half of the omission traces to an unresolved V gene where checked; the cause of the rest is unknown. The sample contains tens of thousands of clones, roughly nine tenths of them found a single time. 1.5% to 2% of the sample lies in the top ten. With respect to this clone: No cognate antigen has been identified for it. No much larger clone is present one base from it, and per-base qualities are unavailable.

The input for sequencing was CD4+ or CD8+ T cells sorted from blood, taken in a trial of the OX40 agonist ivuxolimab. This sequence originates from an adult with an advanced solid tumor such as melanoma, head and neck, liver or kidney cancer. The receptor chain draws on TRBV7-2 and TRBJ1-3; TRBD1 is possibly the D segment (6 matching bases). The DNA sequence is TGTGCCAGCAGCGAACAGGGTCCTGGAAACACCATATATTTT. It encodes CASSEQGPGNTIYF.